Each of the 4 T cell receptor beta chains below was sequenced from the same sample in a study of kidney transplant recipient with SARS-CoV-2 infection. TCRdb ran MiXCR on the reads and lists one entry per CDR3 protein. The sample has under 300,000 distinct CDR3 sequences; 29% are singletons. The specimen comprised a blood sample, sampled at baseline and between days 110 and 120 from a kidney transplant recipient. The source of these receptors is a young adult male patient who had COVID-19 and was a kidney transplant recipient. Among the T cells, some may be from the graft donor.

Remarks on this clonotype: Being one base from a much bigger clone, this may be a read error. J is TRBJ2-7 and V is TRBV5-1; D gene uncertain. The germline V and J ends were trimmed by 7 bases and 3 bases, with 14 bases remaining between them. The CDR3 length is 13 residues. Germline V gives CDR1 SGHRS, CDR2 YFSETQ. CDR3 region: CASGPTPHYEQYF. The CDR3 DNA reads TGCGCCAGCGGCCCGACTCCCCACTACGAGCAGTACTTC.

This clonotype has ten or more counts. The V gene is TRBV6-2 or TRBV6-3, the J gene TRBJ2-7; D tentatively fits TRBD1 or TRBD2 (5 bases each). Germline loops: CDR1 MNHEY, CDR2 SVGEGT. Deletions cut 0 bases from V and 3 bases from J, with 12 bases between. The CDR3 runs 15 residues. CDR3 DNA sequence: TGTGCCAGCAGTTACTCGCCGGGACCATACTACGAGCAGTACTTC. Protein product: CASSYSPGPYYEQYF.

This clonotype was counted once. This may stem from a read error, because a much larger clone lies one nucleotide away. V and J are TRBV5-5 and TRBJ1-1; no clear D. The CDR3 has 13 residues. Germline loops: CDR1 SGHKS, CDR2 YYEKEE (reference sequence). Here the CDR3 DNA reads TGTGCCAGCGGCTTCCAAAGTACCACTGAAGCTTTCTTT. Its translation: CASGFQSTTEAFF.

This clonotype was seen at least ten times. The rearrangement links TRBV20-1 to TRBJ1-1; D might be TRBD1 (5 bases). V was clipped by 6 bases and J by 5 bases, with 25 bases between them. The CDR3 runs 16 residues. Germline V gene lookup returns CDR1 DFQATT and CDR2 SNEGSKA (reference sequence). CDR3 nucleotide sequence: TGCAGTGCACCCGGAGAGCATGGACTCGGGGGGACTGAAGCTTTCTTT. It encodes CSAPGEHGLGGTEAFF.